These 3 T cell receptor beta chains originate from one sample sequenced in a study of cytomegalovirus exposure and HLA in healthy donors. PCR involved 60 Vbeta and 13 Jbeta primers. Some clones are missing from TCRdb's copy, which holds only in-frame ones; the method was immunoSEQ multiplex PCR. The profile shows 200,000 to 250,000 clones, almost 85% of them singletons. The sequenced sample was PBMCs. The receptor set was obtained from a woman in her thirties or forties in good health and CMV-seronegative.

The chain couples TRBV30 to TRBJ1-2; D is ambiguous. CDR1 and CDR2 (germline): GTSNPN, SVGIG (reference sequence). Between the trimmed V and J ends, which lost 1 base and 4 bases, there was a span of 7 bases. The CDR3 covers 12 residues. This CDR3 reads CAWSASLYGYTF. CDR3 DNA: TGTGCCTGGAGTGCGAGTCTCTATGGCTACACCTTC.

J is TRBJ2-3 and V is TRBV5-5; perhaps TRBD2 as D (5 bases). The CDR3 extends over 15 amino acids. Trimming removed 4 bases from V and 1 base from J, with 13 bases in between. Germline CDR1 reads SGHKS; CDR2 reads YYEKEE (reference sequence). The CDR3 region has the DNA TGTGCCAGCAGCATTTCCCTAGCAGGCACAGATACGCAGTATTTT. This translates into CASSISLAGTDTQYF.

V gene TRBV4-1 combines with J gene TRBJ2-1; 12 nucleotides line up with TRBD1. The CDR3 loop spans 15 amino acids. CDR1 is MGHRA, CDR2 YSYEKL, per germline. V was clipped by 2 bases and J by 7 bases; unmatched bases: 3. This CDR3 reads CASSQPGQGANEQFF. CDR3 bases: TGCGCCAGCAGCCAACCGGGACAGGGGGCTAATGAGCAGTTCTTC.